This TCR beta chain was profiled in a study of T cell responses to AZD1222 COVID-19 vaccine. Findings and limits, study-wide: All repertoire sampling was performed exclusively after the peak T cell response. Reportedly, nearly half of unique spike TCRs recognized epitopes outside B.1.351/B.1.1.7 mutations. Just a handful of people given AZD1222 tested seropositive at baseline. Mostly white British, mostly female donors; authors suggested clonal diversity may be underestimated.

About this clone itself: The antigen remains undetermined.

Data came from immunoSEQ multiplex PCR; TCRdb stores just in-frame clones and leaves some out. The data hold nearly 90,000 clones, with around 88% observed a single time. Sequenced here: peripheral blood, sampled on day 0 of MenACWY control vaccination. This TCR came from an adult in good health.

This chain's CDR3 is CASSPMGGTVHEQYF. CDR3 DNA: TGTGCCAGCAGTCCCATGGGGGGGACAGTCCACGAGCAGTACTTC. The chain uses TRBV6-5 and TRBJ2-7; D could derive from TRBD1 or TRBD2 (7 bases each). CDR1 MNHEY and CDR2 SVGAGI come from the germline V gene. Deletions cut 5 bases from V and 5 bases from J, with 19 bases between. CDR3 length equals 15 residues.